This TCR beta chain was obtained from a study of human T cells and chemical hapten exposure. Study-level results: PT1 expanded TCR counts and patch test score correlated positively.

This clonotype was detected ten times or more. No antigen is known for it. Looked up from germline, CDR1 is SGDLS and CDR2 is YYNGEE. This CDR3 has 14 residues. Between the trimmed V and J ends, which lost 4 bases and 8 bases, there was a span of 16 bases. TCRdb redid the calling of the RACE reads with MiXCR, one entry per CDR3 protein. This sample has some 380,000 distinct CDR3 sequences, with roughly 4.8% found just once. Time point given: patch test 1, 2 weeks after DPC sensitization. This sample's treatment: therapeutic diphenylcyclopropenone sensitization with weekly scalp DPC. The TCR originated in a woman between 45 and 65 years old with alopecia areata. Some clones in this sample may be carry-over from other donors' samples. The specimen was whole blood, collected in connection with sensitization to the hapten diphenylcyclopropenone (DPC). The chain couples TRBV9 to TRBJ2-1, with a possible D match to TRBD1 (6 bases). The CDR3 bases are TGTGCCAGCAGCCCCCGGGGACATGGGGATGAGCAGTTCTTC. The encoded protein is CASSPRGHGDEQFF.